Following are 30 T cell receptor beta chains from one sample sequenced in a study of T cell responses to AZD1222 COVID-19 vaccine. TCRdb's table, derived via immunoSEQ multiplex PCR, lists solely in-frame clones and lacks some. The table lists more than 20,000 clones, about nine tenths of them singletons, with 34% in the top ten. Sequenced here: peripheral blood, sampled 28 days after the second AZD1222 dose. The receptor set was obtained from an adult who received the AZD1222 COVID-19 vaccine.

The rearrangement links TRBV15 to TRBJ1-1; no firm D call. Germline values: CDR1 LNHNV, CDR2 YYDKDF (reference sequence). V lost 1 base to trimming and J lost 4 bases, with 7 bases between them. This CDR3 has 13 amino acids. The CDR3 protein is CATSRVVGTEAFF. The DNA for the CDR3 is TGTGCCACCAGCAGAGTCGTGGGCACTGAAGCTTTCTTT.

The chain has TRBV11-2 and TRBJ2-5, with D maybe TRBD1 (6 bases). This CDR3 is 16 amino acids long. V was pared by 7 bases and J by 4 bases, with 22 bases between. The germline V gene encodes CDR1 SGHAT and CDR2 FQNNGV. This CDR3 is CASTLAGRGRAETQYF. CDR3 bases: TGTGCCAGCACCCTCGCGGGCAGGGGAAGGGCAGAGACCCAGTACTTC.

The rearrangement links TRBV24-1 to TRBJ2-5; 11 bases are shared with TRBD1. The germline V gene has CDR1 KGHDR and CDR2 SFDVKD. CDR3 length: 14 amino acids. V lost 7 bases, J lost 4 bases, and 4 bases stayed unmatched. The CDR3: CATRGTGGVETQYF. The CDR3 DNA sequence: TGTGCCACCAGGGGGACAGGGGGGGTAGAGACCCAGTACTTC.

CDR3 sequence reads: CASQGMANTGELFF. The CDR3 nucleotides read TGTGCCTCACAGGGTATGGCGAACACCGGGGAGCTGTTTTTT. The V and J genes are TRBV2 and TRBJ2-2; D might be TRBD1 (6 bases). CDR3 length: 14 residues. Per the germline V gene, CDR1 is SNHLY and CDR2 is FYNNEI. The V end lost 11 bases, the J end lost 0 bases, and 13 bases lay between the germline ends.

The CDR3 here is CASSPLTGNLREQYF. The CDR3 nucleotides read TGTGCCAGCAGCCCCCTGACAGGGAATCTTCGCGAGCAGTACTTC. This chain links TRBV5-4 with TRBJ2-7; 7 bases are shared with TRBD1. Germline CDR1 is SGHNT and CDR2 is YYREEE (reference sequence). CDR3 length: 15 residues. The V gene end was trimmed by 4 bases and the J gene end by 6 bases; junction bases not matched to a gene: 13.

CDR3 DNA sequence: TGTGCCTGGAGTGTGGGGGGGCCGAACACTGAAGCTTTCTTT. As protein: CAWSVGGPNTEAFF. The chain links TRBV30 to TRBJ1-1; tentative D call: TRBD1 (6 bases). The germline gives CDR1 GTSNPN, CDR2 SVGIG (reference sequence). The CDR3 covers 14 residues. The V end was cut by 0 bases, the J end by 1 base, with 9 bases between.

This chain joins TRBV2 and TRBJ2-7; D gene unclear. Germline-derived CDR1 and CDR2 are SNHLY and FYNNEI. Between the trimmed V and J ends, which lost 8 bases and 6 bases, there was a span of 11 bases. This CDR3 spans 11 amino acids. The CDR3 here is CASALASEQYF. The CDR3 nucleotides are TGTGCCAGCGCCTTAGCTTCCGAGCAGTACTTC.

V gene TRBV9 combines with J gene TRBJ1-2, with no clear D. CDR1 is SGDLS and CDR2 is YYNGEE in the germline V gene. V dropped 5 bases and J dropped 4 bases, with 15 bases sitting between them. This CDR3 comprises 14 residues. The DNA for the CDR3 is TGTGCCAGCAGTTCTAATAGACGGAGCTATGGCTACACCTTC. Amino acid sequence: CASSSNRRSYGYTF.

The rearrangement uses TRBV27 and TRBJ2-7; the match to TRBD2 covers 12 bases. V was pared by 5 bases and J by 2 bases, with 4 bases of the junction left unmatched. The germline gives CDR1 MNHEY, CDR2 SMNVEV (reference sequence). This CDR3 spans 15 amino acids. CDR3 bases: TGTGCCAGCAGTCCGCTAGCGGGAGGGACCTACGAGCAGTACTTC. Protein product: CASSPLAGGTYEQYF.

The chain is built from TRBV4-3 and TRBJ1-2; D not certain. Germline loops: CDR1 LGHNA, CDR2 YSLEER. The CDR3 consists of 15 residues. V was trimmed by 0 bases and J by 0 bases, leaving 8 bases between them. Written as DNA, the CDR3 is TGCGCCAGCAGCCAAGATAGATTCTCTAACTATGGCTACACCTTC. This translates into CASSQDRFSNYGYTF.

The chain joins TRBV19 to TRBJ1-4; a weak D match, TRBD1 (5 bases). CDR3 length: 14 residues. CDR1 LNHDA and CDR2 SQIVND come from the germline V gene (reference sequence). Trimming took 7 bases from V and 10 from J, leaving 19 bases between them. The CDR3 loop reads CASTQRGPVGKLFF. CDR3 coding DNA: TGTGCCAGTACCCAGAGGGGCCCGGTAGGAAAACTGTTTTTT.

J is TRBJ2-1 and V is TRBV5-8; the match to TRBD1 covers 9 bases. CDR3 length: 13 amino acids. CDR1 is SGHTS, CDR2 YDEGEE, per germline. V was clipped by 5 bases and J by 6 bases; unmatched bases: 3. The CDR3 here is CASSWTGVNEQFF. CDR3 bases: TGTGCCAGCAGTTGGACAGGGGTCAATGAGCAGTTCTTC.

The gene calls are TRBV5-1 and TRBJ1-4; D is possibly TRBD1 (6 bases). This CDR3 spans 14 amino acids. Per the germline V gene, CDR1 is SGHRS and CDR2 is YFSETQ. The V and J ends lost 0 bases and 8 bases respectively, with 11 bases between them. As DNA, the CDR3 is TGCGCCAGCAGCTTGGCAGGGGTAGAAGAAAAACTGTTTTTT. Amino acid sequence: CASSLAGVEEKLFF.

V gene TRBV6-5 combines with J gene TRBJ2-7, with 11 bases lining up with TRBD2. The length of the CDR3 is 14 residues. V gave up 7 bases and J gave up 1 base; unmatched junction bases: 3. Germline CDR1 MNHEY, CDR2 SVGAGI. In DNA, the CDR3 is TGTGCCAGCACGCGGACTAGCGGGTCCTACGAGCAGTACTTC. Translation gives CASTRTSGSYEQYF.

This sequence joins TRBV19 and TRBJ2-7; the match to TRBD1 covers 7 bases. This CDR3 has 13 amino acids. Germline V CDR1 and CDR2: LNHDA, SQIVND (reference sequence). The V and J ends lost 4 bases and 0 bases, in that order; junction bases with no gene match: 0. The CDR3 region is CASSRQGSYEQYF. CDR3 nucleotide sequence: TGTGCCAGTAGTAGACAGGGCTCCTACGAGCAGTACTTC. The full variable domain, with the rest looked up from reference TRBV19 and TRBJ2-7, is DGGITQSPKYLFRKEGQNVTLSCEQNLNHDAMYWYRQDPGQGLRLIYYSQIVNDFQKGDIAEGYSVSREKKESFPLTVTSAQKNPTAFYLCASSRQGSYEQYFGPGTRLTVT.

The rearrangement links TRBV30 to TRBJ2-1; D perhaps matches TRBD2 (7 bases). Germline V gives CDR1 GTSNPN, CDR2 SVGIG (reference sequence). Deletions cut 0 bases from V and 2 bases from J, with 14 bases between. The CDR3 has 16 residues. DNA of the CDR3: TGTGCCTGGAGTGTACGGGGGCTAGCGGCCTACAATGAGCAGTTCTTC. It specifies CAWSVRGLAAYNEQFF.

The genes are TRBV5-1 and TRBJ2-3; TRBD2 agrees at 9 bases. CDR1 and CDR2 from the germline V gene are SGHRS and YFSETQ. Unmatched junction bases numbered 4, after V lost 4 bases and J lost 1 base. The CDR3 length is 15 residues. CDR3 loop: CASSPTSGGTDTQYF. The CDR3 DNA reads TGCGCCAGCAGCCCGACTAGCGGAGGCACAGATACGCAGTATTTT.

This clone was detected only once. The CDR3 loop is CASSVAGGTPDEQYF. The DNA for the CDR3 is TGTGCCAGCAGCGTAGCCGGCGGGACTCCTGACGAGCAGTACTTC. V gene TRBV9 combines with J gene TRBJ2-7, with D perhaps matching TRBD2 (6 bases). With 0 bases removed from V and 5 bases from J, the gap between germline ends came to 15 bases. The CDR3 sequence is 15 residues long. Per the germline V gene, CDR1 is SGDLS and CDR2 is YYNGEE.

The V gene is TRBV5-4, the J gene TRBJ1-1; D not certain. The V and J ends lost 4 bases and 0 bases respectively, with 16 bases between them. This CDR3 contains 16 residues. Germline assignment: CDR1 SGHNT and CDR2 YYREEE (reference sequence). The DNA for the CDR3 is TGTGCCAGCAGCCCTAACCTTGGAGGCATGAACACTGAAGCTTTCTTT. Translation gives CASSPNLGGMNTEAFF.

This clone was detected once. The J gene is TRBJ2-6, the V gene TRBV6-2 or TRBV6-3, with 7 bases matching TRBD1. The CDR3 runs 17 residues. The V segment lost 0 bases and the J segment 3 bases; nucleotides outside the gene matches: 5. The germline gives CDR1 MNHEY, CDR2 SVGEGT. CDR3: CASSYSGRGYGANVLTF. The CDR3 bases are TGTGCCAGCAGTTACTCGGGCAGGGGGTATGGGGCCAACGTCCTGACTTTC.

J is TRBJ1-3 and V is TRBV2; D gene unclear. Deletions cut 0 bases from V and 0 bases from J, with 6 bases between. This CDR3 has 15 residues. Germline V CDR1 and CDR2: SNHLY, FYNNEI. The CDR3 sequence is CASSEAGGSGNTIYF. As DNA, the CDR3 is TGTGCCAGCAGTGAAGCGGGCGGCTCTGGAAACACCATATATTTT.

The chain links TRBV24-1 to TRBJ2-1; D perhaps matches TRBD2 (6 bases). Germline V gives CDR1 KGHDR, CDR2 SFDVKD. The CDR3 contains 13 residues. Deletions cut 9 bases from V and 1 base from J, with 9 bases between. As DNA, the CDR3 is TGTGCCACCGCGGCGGGATCCTACAATGAGCAGTTCTTC. Residues: CATAAGSYNEQFF.

This clone was counted once. The V and J genes are TRBV27 and TRBJ1-2; a possible D gene is TRBD1 (5 bases). Germline V CDR1 and CDR2: MNHEY, SMNVEV (reference sequence). Trimming cost V 4 bases and J 7 bases, with 22 bases left between them. The CDR3 runs to 16 residues. The CDR3 here is CASSSWPPGLGAGYTF. The CDR3 nucleotides read TGTGCCAGCAGTTCGTGGCCCCCAGGCCTCGGGGCTGGCTACACCTTC.

The chain is built from TRBV5-1 and TRBJ1-2; possibly TRBD1 for D (5 bases). The CDR3 loop spans 15 amino acids. V shed 0 bases and J shed 4 bases, with 13 bases lying between them. CDR1 SGHRS and CDR2 YFSETQ come from the germline V gene. CDR3 DNA: TGCGCCAGCAGCTTGGCTGGGGGGAGTCTCTATGGCTACACCTTC. It encodes CASSLAGGSLYGYTF.

The rearrangement uses TRBV3-1 (or the pseudogene TRBV3-2) and TRBJ2-5; D is undetermined. This CDR3 is 15 amino acids long. The V gene lost 3 bases and the J gene lost 1 base, with 12 bases spanning the gap. The germline V gene has CDR1 LGHDT and CDR2 YNNKEL (reference sequence). CDR3 in DNA: TGTGCCAGCAGCCACCGGACCGGCCTCCAAGAGACCCAGTACTTC. Its protein is CASSHRTGLQETQYF.

This chain connects TRBV19 to TRBJ1-4; 11 bases are shared with TRBD1. Trimming cost V 5 bases and J 3 bases; bases outside gene matches: 17. The CDR3 contains 20 residues. The germline V gene has CDR1 LNHDA and CDR2 SQIVND (reference sequence). The CDR3 nucleotides are TGTGCCAGTAGTCACCTCTGGACAGGGGGCTCGGTGCGAGCTAATGAAAAACTGTTTTTT. Protein: CASSHLWTGGSVRANEKLFF.

The sample holds a few counts of this clone. In DNA, the CDR3 is TGTGCCAGCAGCTTAGCGTCAGGGGGCTTTTACGAGCAGTACTTC. Its translation is CASSLASGGFYEQYF. The V call is TRBV7-2, the J call TRBJ2-7; 8 positions agree with TRBD1. The germline V gene encodes CDR1 SGHTA and CDR2 FQGNSA. The junction had 5 bases not matched to a gene; V was cut back by 0 bases and J by 4 bases. The CDR3 contains 15 residues.

The V call is TRBV18, the J call TRBJ1-1; D not resolved. V was trimmed by 2 bases and J by 7 bases, leaving 8 bases between them. In germline, CDR1 is KGHSH, CDR2 LQKENI. The CDR3 totals 12 residues. The CDR3 loop is CASSPSPGEAFF. CDR3 coding DNA: TGTGCCAGCTCACCATCCCCCGGTGAAGCTTTCTTT. The complete variable domain, with remaining parts taken from reference TRBV18 and TRBJ1-1, reads NAGVMQNPRHLVRRRGQEARLRCSPMKGHSHVYWYRQLPEEGLKFMVYLQKENIIDESGMPKERFSAEFPKEGPSILRIQQVVRGDSAAYFCASSPSPGEAFFGQGTRLTVV.

The rearrangement links TRBV6-8 to TRBJ1-5; tentatively, D is TRBD1 (6 bases). Germline CDR1 and CDR2: MNHGY and SAAAGT. Trimming pared 6 bases from V and 2 bases from J, leaving 11 bases between. This CDR3 spans 14 amino acids. CDR3: CASRLRQGNQPQHF. The CDR3 nucleotides are TGTGCCAGCAGACTTAGACAGGGCAATCAGCCCCAGCATTTT.

This clone was seen just once. V gene TRBV11-3 combines with J gene TRBJ1-1; possible D gene TRBD1, 5 bases. Per the germline V gene, CDR1 is SGHNT and CDR2 is YENEEA. The CDR3 covers 14 residues. V was pared by 2 bases and J by 1 base, with 8 bases between. The CDR3 here is CASSLSGTNTEAFF. The CDR3 coding sequence is TGTGCCAGCAGCTTATCCGGGACGAACACTGAAGCTTTCTTT.